These 20 T cell receptor beta chains share one sample of origin, sequenced in a study of blood T cell repertoires in COVID-19. Profiling relied on immunoSEQ multiplex PCR, and the TCRdb table lists in-frame clones only, not all of them. The sample lists 95,000 to 150,000 clones, roughly 90% occurring once. Sequencing used peripheral blood. The source is a man aged 35 to 55 with acute or convalescent COVID-19.

The chain is built from TRBV28 and TRBJ1-4; D not resolved. The V end was cut by 4 bases, the J end by 2 bases, with 11 bases between. The CDR3 totals 15 residues. Per the germline V gene, CDR1 is MDHEN and CDR2 is SYDVKM. CDR3 loop: CASSYSGMTNEKLFF. CDR3 DNA: TGTGCCAGCAGTTATTCGGGAATGACTAATGAAAAACTGTTTTTT.

V gene TRBV27 combines with J gene TRBJ1-1; 7 nucleotides line up with TRBD1. The germline CDR1 and CDR2 sequences are MNHEY and SMNVEV (reference sequence). V dropped 6 bases and J dropped 3; count of bases not matched to a gene: 7. The CDR3 is 14 amino acids. CDR3 in amino acids: CASRGQVADTEAFF. As DNA, the CDR3 is TGTGCCAGCAGAGGACAGGTGGCTGACACTGAAGCTTTCTTT.

The chain couples TRBV19 to TRBJ2-2, with D possibly being TRBD1 (6 bases). Germline CDR1 LNHDA, CDR2 SQIVND (reference sequence). Trimming pared 2 bases from V and 0 bases from J, leaving 10 bases between. This CDR3 is built from 16 residues. CDR3 bases: TGTGCCAGTAGTATAAGAAGGGGGACGAACACCGGGGAGCTGTTTTTT. Its protein product is CASSIRRGTNTGELFF.

Comments on this clone: At one end the junction does not follow the germline gene, possibly because of a read error. V and J are TRBV7-9 and TRBJ1-2; perhaps TRBD1 as D (5 bases). The CDR3 sequence is 12 residues long. CDR1 and CDR2 from the germline V gene are SEHNR and FQNEAQ (reference sequence). The CDR3 is CSTTETNYDYTF. The CDR3 DNA reads as TGTTCCACGACAGAAACTAACTATGACTACACCTTC.

This chain links TRBV5-8 with TRBJ1-5; D remains unclear. The CDR3 length is 15 residues. CDR1 and CDR2 (germline): SGHTS, YDEGEE. Trimming removed 5 bases at V and 0 bases at J, with 12 bases between. CDR3 DNA: TGTGCCAGCAGTCCTGGGGAGGCTAGCAATCAGCCCCAGCATTTT. Its translation: CASSPGEASNQPQHF.

The gene calls are TRBV18 and TRBJ1-2, with D unresolved. Germline V gene lookup returns CDR1 KGHSH and CDR2 LQKENI. V was clipped by 3 bases and J by 4 bases, with 12 bases between them. The CDR3 extends over 14 amino acids. The CDR3 bases are TGTGCCAGCTCACCTCTCGAGGAGGCCTATGGCTACACCTTC. Residues: CASSPLEEAYGYTF.

V usage is TRBV4-3 and J usage is TRBJ1-4, with a tentative D call TRBD1 (6 bases). Trimming left V 0 bases short and J 7 bases short, with 12 bases between. Germline V lookup: CDR1 LGHNA, CDR2 YSLEER. This CDR3 has 15 amino acids. DNA of the CDR3: TGCGCCAGCAGCCAAGAACGGAGAGGGGGTGAAAAACTGTTTTTT. Its protein is CASSQERRGGEKLFF.

V is TRBV6-1 and J is TRBJ2-1; the D is unclear. The germline V gene encodes CDR1 MNHNS and CDR2 SASEGT. The CDR3 runs to 16 residues. V lost 1 base, J lost 2 bases, and 12 bases lay in between. CDR3 sequence: CASSEVHGFPYNEQFF. CDR3 coding DNA: TGTGCCAGCAGTGAAGTCCACGGGTTCCCCTACAATGAGCAGTTCTTC.

J is TRBJ2-2 and V is TRBV20-1; D unresolved. This CDR3 has 13 residues. Germline values: CDR1 DFQATT, CDR2 SNEGSKA (reference sequence). Trimming removed 3 bases from V and 4 bases from J, with 9 bases in between. CDR3: CSASQRSTGELFF. DNA of the CDR3: TGCAGTGCTAGTCAACGGTCCACCGGGGAGCTGTTTTTT.

The rearrangement joins TRBV3-1 (or the pseudogene TRBV3-2) to TRBJ1-1, with a possible D match to TRBD1 (5 bases). This CDR3 has 16 residues. CDR1 is LGHDT and CDR2 is YNNKEL in the germline V gene (reference sequence). The V gene lost 0 bases and the J gene lost 0 bases, with 11 bases spanning the gap. For the CDR3, the DNA is TGTGCCAGCAGCCAAGACTGGGGCATCATGAACACTGAAGCTTTCTTT. Translating it yields CASSQDWGIMNTEAFF.

This sequence joins TRBV5-1 and TRBJ1-2; 9 bases fit TRBD1. V was pared by 2 bases and J by 1 base, with 3 bases of the junction left unmatched. Per the germline V gene, CDR1 is SGHRS and CDR2 is YFSETQ. The CDR3 covers 15 residues. CDR3: CASSFGQGNNYGYTF. CDR3 DNA sequence: TGCGCCAGCAGCTTCGGACAGGGGAATAACTATGGCTACACCTTC.

V gene TRBV7-8 combines with J gene TRBJ1-3, with D hard to call. Trimming stripped 5 bases from V and 1 base from J, with 15 bases between. This CDR3 has 16 residues. In germline, CDR1 is SGHVS, CDR2 FQNEAQ. The DNA for the CDR3 is TGTGCCAGCAGCCCACGCACGACTGATTCTGGAAACACCATATATTTT. Translating gives CASSPRTTDSGNTIYF.

The chain's CDR3 is CASSIDRGNTEAFF. For the CDR3, the DNA is TGTGCCAGCAGTATTGATAGGGGGAACACTGAAGCTTTCTTT. The rearrangement uses TRBV2 and TRBJ1-1, with D possibly TRBD1 on 5 matching bases. Germline V gene data show CDR1 as SNHLY and CDR2 as FYNNEI. Between the trimmed V and J ends, which lost 5 bases and 1 base, there was a span of 11 bases. This CDR3 spans 14 amino acids.

With regard to this clone: Other DNA sequences from this sample encode an identical CDR3 as well. This chain uses TRBV30 with TRBJ1-1; D unresolved. The CDR3 is 11 residues long. Germline lookup yields CDR1 GTSNPN and CDR2 SVGIG (reference sequence). The V end lost 4 bases, the J end lost 2 bases, and 5 bases lay between the germline ends. CDR3 amino acids: CAWTLNTEAFF. The CDR3, as DNA: TGTGCCTGGACCTTAAACACTGAAGCTTTCTTT. Based on the CDR3 plus reference TRBV30 and TRBJ1-1, the full variable domain is SQTIHQWPATLVQPVGSPLSLECTVEGTSNPNLYWYRQAAGRGLQLLFYSVGIGQISSEVPQNLSASRPQDRQFILSSKKLLLSDSGFYLCAWTLNTEAFFGQGTRLTVV.

The chain has TRBV7-9 and TRBJ2-3; TRBD2 matches at 7 bases. The CDR3 is 12 residues long. J was trimmed by 6 bases and V by 6 bases; bases with no gene match: 3. The germline V gene encodes CDR1 SEHNR and CDR2 FQNEAQ (reference sequence). The CDR3 DNA reads TGTGCCAGCAGAGGACTAGTTGATACGCAGTATTTT. The encoded protein is CASRGLVDTQYF.

This clone was counted between two and nine times. V usage is TRBV5-4 and J usage is TRBJ2-7; maybe TRBD2 (5 bases). This CDR3 comprises 14 residues. V gave up 5 bases and J gave up 4 bases, with 16 bases separating them. The germline V gene encodes CDR1 SGHNT and CDR2 YYREEE (reference sequence). This CDR3 reads CASSSIGLLYEQYF. The CDR3 nucleotides are TGTGCCAGCAGTTCCATCGGACTCCTTTACGAGCAGTACTTC.

V is TRBV18 and J is TRBJ2-1; 7 nucleotides match TRBD2. This CDR3 is built from 15 residues. CDR1 KGHSH and CDR2 LQKENI come from the germline V gene. V lost 5 bases and J lost 9; bases outside the gene matches: 13. Here the CDR3 reads CASSDPGLSHSEQFF. The CDR3 DNA is TGTGCCAGCTCAGATCCGGGACTAAGTCATAGTGAGCAGTTCTTC. Full variable domain (outside the CDR3, taken from reference TRBV18 and TRBJ2-1): NAGVMQNPRHLVRRRGQEARLRCSPMKGHSHVYWYRQLPEEGLKFMVYLQKENIIDESGMPKERFSAEFPKEGPSILRIQQVVRGDSAAYFCASSDPGLSHSEQFFGPGTRLTVL.

V and J are TRBV11-2 and TRBJ2-1, with 9 bases lining up with TRBD2. CDR1 SGHAT and CDR2 FQNNGV come from the germline V gene. J was trimmed by 5 bases and V by 5 bases; bases with no gene match: 7. This CDR3 is built from 15 residues. CDR3 nucleotide sequence: TGTGCCAGCAGCCTGACCGGGACTAGCAACAATGAGCAGTTCTTC. Its protein is CASSLTGTSNNEQFF.

The rearrangement joins TRBV9 to TRBJ1-2, with D maybe TRBD1 (5 bases). The CDR3 runs 14 residues. Trimming removed 3 bases from V and 4 bases from J, with 13 bases in between. Germline-derived CDR1 and CDR2 are SGDLS and YYNGEE. For the CDR3, the DNA is TGTGCCAGCAGCGCGGACATAGGTTCCTATGGCTACACCTTC. Translated, it gives CASSADIGSYGYTF.

The CDR3 region is CASSTGGLWAGANVLTF. The CDR3 coding sequence is TGCGCCAGCAGCACAGGGGGACTCTGGGCCGGGGCCAACGTCCTGACTTTC. The chain recombines TRBV5-1 with TRBJ2-6; TRBD1 aligns across 8 bases. CDR3 size: 17 residues. Per germline, CDR1 SGHRS and CDR2 YFSETQ. The V gene end was trimmed by 4 bases and the J gene end by 4 bases; junction bases not matched to a gene: 10.